Listed below are T cell receptor beta chains from one sample, sequenced in a study of beta chain features in type 1 diabetes. Libraries were prepared by immunoSEQ multiplex PCR; TCRdb keeps only in-frame clonotypes and omits some of them. The sample holds 150,000 or so clones, about 8.7% seen once. The specimen was central memory CD4+ T cells from blood. All receptors derive from a young man in good health. The CDR3 runs from the conserved cysteine through the conserved F or W. A D gene is named only where the DNA matches it firmly. Rows may omit the clone size; those that give it use once, few, many or a size class.

D gene,V gene,J gene,clone size,CDR3 protein,CDR3 DNA
TRBD1,TRBV6-6,TRBJ1-2,NA,CASQRGTERYGYTF,TGTGCCTCCCAGCGGGGGACAGAGCGTTATGGCTACACCTTC
TRBD2,TRBV7-8,TRBJ2-1,many,CASKVSGGDPRNEQFF,TGTGCCAGCAAAGTTAGCGGGGGGGATCCTCGCAATGAGCAGTTCTTC
NA,TRBV2,TRBJ2-1,NA,CASSKTNEQFF,TGTGCCAGCAGCAAGACAAATGAGCAGTTCTTC
TRBD1,TRBV30,TRBJ1-1,NA,CAWNHGTGSNTEAFF,TGTGCCTGGAACCATGGGACAGGATCGAACACTGAAGCTTTCTTT
NA,TRBV11-2,TRBJ1-5,few,CASSLGGLSNQPQHF,TGTGCCAGCAGCTTAGGAGGCCTCAGCAATCAGCCCCAGCATTTT
TRBD1,TRBV4-1,TRBJ2-1,few,CASSPGQGYNEQFF,TGCGCCAGCAGCCCGGGACAGGGCTACAATGAGCAGTTCTTC
TRBD2,TRBV29-1,TRBJ2-7,few,CSWGDYTSEQYF,TGCAGCTGGGGGGACTATACCTCCGAGCAGTACTTC
TRBD1,TRBV15,TRBJ1-2,few,CATSSPDRDRANYGYTF,TGTGCCACCAGCAGCCCGGACAGGGACAGAGCTAACTATGGCTACACCTTC
NA,TRBV7-7,TRBJ2-3,NA,CASSPGRSSPHTQYF,TGTGCCAGCAGCCCAGGCCGATCATCCCCTCATACGCAGTATTTT
NA,TRBV6-6,TRBJ2-2,many,CASSSNRESGELFF,TGTGCCAGCAGTTCGAACAGGGAGTCCGGGGAGCTGTTTTTT
NA,TRBV28,TRBJ2-1,many,CASMKNRASYNEQFF,TGTGCCAGCATGAAGAACAGGGCCTCCTACAATGAGCAGTTCTTC
NA,TRBV7-2,TRBJ2-5,NA,CASSLERQETQYF,TGTGCCAGCAGCTTAGAGAGACAAGAGACCCAGTACTTC
NA,TRBV7-3,TRBJ2-5,NA,CASSLTRQETQYF,TGTGCCAGCAGCTTGACTCGGCAAGAGACCCAGTACTTC
NA,TRBV19,TRBJ1-2,few,CASSMRSGNTNYGYTF,TGTGCCAGTAGTATGAGGTCGGGGAACACCAACTATGGCTACACCTTC
NA,TRBV18,TRBJ2-3,few,CASSLGAGRTNTDTQYF,TGTGCCAGCTCACTCGGGGCTGGGAGGACTAACACAGATACGCAGTATTTT
TRBD1,TRBV5-4,TRBJ2-1,few,CASSLEGQGDKNEQFF,TGTGCCAGCAGCTTAGAAGGACAGGGCGATAAGAATGAGCAGTTCTTC
TRBD1,TRBV7-2,TRBJ1-4,NA,CASSLDRGEAKLFF,TGTGCCAGCAGCTTGGACAGGGGGGAGGCGAAACTGTTTTTT
TRBD2,TRBV5-1,TRBJ2-5,NA,CASNGLAGGPETQYF,TGCGCCAGCAACGGACTAGCGGGGGGGCCAGAGACCCAGTACTTC
NA,TRBV12-1,TRBJ1-6,NA,CASSCFLGVNSPLHF,TGTGCCAGCAGCTGCTTTCTAGGGGTAAATTCACCCCTCCACTTT
TRBD2,TRBV7-2,TRBJ2-7,few,CASSQTSGAYEQYF,TGTGCCAGCAGCCAGACTAGCGGGGCGTACGAGCAGTACTTC
TRBD1,TRBV10-1,TRBJ1-1,once,CASSQTGSGNTEAFF,TGCGCCAGCAGCCAGACAGGGTCGGGGAACACTGAAGCTTTCTTT
NA,TRBV25-1,TRBJ2-7,few,CASSANAYEQYF,TGTGCCAGCAGTGCCAATGCCTACGAGCAGTACTTC
TRBD1,TRBV27,TRBJ2-2,NA,CASSFPTGGSPGELFF,TGTGCCAGCAGTTTTCCGACAGGGGGGAGTCCCGGGGAGCTGTTTTTT
NA,TRBV6-1,TRBJ2-2,NA,CASSENPGRNTGELFF,TGTGCCAGCAGTGAAAACCCAGGTAGAAACACCGGGGAGCTGTTTTTT
NA,TRBV6-5,TRBJ1-2,NA,CASSPEAPNYGYTF,TGTGCCAGCAGCCCCGAGGCTCCTAACTATGGCTACACCTTC
TRBD1,TRBV5-6,TRBJ2-7,few,CASSFSLGRGQVEQYF,TGTGCCAGCAGCTTCTCCCTAGGCCGGGGACAGGTCGAGCAGTACTTC
NA,TRBV2,TRBJ2-4,NA,CASSAARANIQYF,TGTGCCAGCAGTGCGGCCAGGGCAAACATTCAGTACTTC
NA,TRBV25-1,TRBJ1-6,few,CASSKLGGLNSPLHF,TGTGCCAGCAGTAAACTCGGGGGGCTGAATTCACCCCTCCACTTT
NA,TRBV7-7,TRBJ2-2,few,CASSLGRQSTGELFF,TGTGCCAGCAGCTTAGGACGACAGTCCACCGGGGAGCTGTTTTTT
NA,TRBV7-6,TRBJ1-1,NA,CASSLGGGRNTEAFF,TGTGCCAGCAGCTTAGGCGGGGGGCGGAACACTGAAGCTTTCTTT
TRBD1,TRBV11-2,TRBJ1-2,NA,CASSPGQGSYGYTF,TGTGCCAGCAGCCCCGGACAGGGAAGCTATGGCTACACCTTC
NA,TRBV30,TRBJ2-3,NA,CAWTRGGGTDTQYF,TGTGCCTGGACCCGAGGGGGGGGCACAGATACGCAGTATTTT
NA,TRBV7-8,TRBJ2-1,NA,CASSPPGDSSYNEQFF,TGTGCCAGCAGCCCACCGGGGGACAGCTCCTACAATGAGCAGTTCTTC
TRBD1,TRBV19,TRBJ1-2,NA,CASSKPGTGTYGYTF,TGTGCCAGTAGTAAACCCGGGACAGGGACCTATGGCTACACCTTC
TRBD1,TRBV27,TRBJ1-2,few,CASSLGTAYGYTF,TGTGCCAGCAGTTTAGGGACAGCCTATGGCTACACCTTC
TRBD1,TRBV2,TRBJ1-6,few,CASSEFWTGKNSPLHF,TGTGCCAGCAGTGAGTTTTGGACAGGGAAAAATTCACCCCTCCACTTT
NA,TRBV18,TRBJ2-1,few,CASSFDRVYNEQFF,TGTGCCAGCTCATTCGATCGAGTATACAATGAGCAGTTCTTC
NA,TRBV7-2,TRBJ1-4,NA,CASSSPDSYEKLFF,TGTGCCAGCAGCTCCCCGGACAGTTATGAAAAACTGTTTTTT
TRBD1,TRBV6-5,TRBJ2-5,few,CASRPGGAGYETQYF,TGTGCCAGCAGACCAGGGGGCGCGGGGTATGAGACCCAGTACTTC
TRBD2,TRBV4-1,TRBJ2-1,few,CASSQDGTKYNEQFF,TGCGCCAGCAGCCAAGACGGGACTAAATACAATGAGCAGTTCTTC
NA,TRBV7-9,TRBJ2-5,few,CASSLAEETQYF,TGTGCCAGCAGCTTAGCGGAGGAGACCCAGTACTTC